This is a list of T cell receptor beta chains from one sample in a study of Ad26.COV2.S vaccination and SARS-CoV-2 variants. Using immunoSEQ multiplex PCR, the repertoire was profiled, and TCRdb retains in-frame clones only, with some absent. The data hold about 400,000 clones, with 70% to 90% observed a single time. This specimen consisted of peripheral blood, obtained in a trial of Ad26.COV2.S vaccine versus placebo. Receptors originate from a person between 18 and 60 years old who received the Ad26.COV2.S COVID-19 vaccine or a placebo. The CDR3 runs from the conserved cysteine through the conserved F or W. Fields, in order: V gene, clone size, D gene, J gene, CDR3 DNA, CDR3 protein. The D gene is left open where the match is weak. A row's size may be missing; if present it is once, few, many or a size class.

v_call: TRBV5-6
clone_size: NA
d_call: NA
j_call: TRBJ1-1
cdr3_nt: TGTGCCAGCAGCTTCGGAGGGGTGAACACTGAAGCTTTCTTT
cdr3_aa: CASSFGGVNTEAFF

v_call: TRBV7-7
clone_size: NA
d_call: TRBD1
j_call: TRBJ2-7
cdr3_nt: TGTGCCAGCAGCTTATCGACAGGGTCCTACGAGCAGTACTTC
cdr3_aa: CASSLSTGSYEQYF

v_call: TRBV2
clone_size: NA
d_call: NA
j_call: TRBJ2-3
cdr3_nt: TGTGCCAGCAGTGATTCGGTTTCTAGCACAGATACGCAGTATTTT
cdr3_aa: CASSDSVSSTDTQYF

v_call: TRBV13
clone_size: NA
d_call: TRBD1
j_call: TRBJ1-1
cdr3_nt: TGTGCCAGCTCTTACAGGGGAGGGGGCACTGAAGCTTTCTTT
cdr3_aa: CASSYRGGGTEAFF

v_call: TRBV7-2
clone_size: NA
d_call: TRBD1
j_call: TRBJ2-2
cdr3_nt: TGTGCCAGCAGCCACAAGACAGGGGACAACACCGGGGAGCTGTTTTTT
cdr3_aa: CASSHKTGDNTGELFF

v_call: TRBV7-2
clone_size: NA
d_call: NA
j_call: TRBJ1-4
cdr3_nt: TGTGCCAGCAGCTTAGTGGGGGCTGCTAATGAAAAACTGTTTTTT
cdr3_aa: CASSLVGAANEKLFF

v_call: TRBV27
clone_size: NA
d_call: NA
j_call: TRBJ2-1
cdr3_nt: TGTGCCAGCAGTTTAAGGCACCAAAATGAGCAGTTCTTC
cdr3_aa: CASSLRHQNEQFF

v_call: TRBV5-1
clone_size: few
d_call: TRBD1
j_call: TRBJ1-2
cdr3_nt: TGCGCCAGCAGCTTAGAGGGGGCCGGGGATGGCTACACCTTC
cdr3_aa: CASSLEGAGDGYTF

v_call: TRBV5-1
clone_size: NA
d_call: NA
j_call: TRBJ1-2
cdr3_nt: TGCGCCAGCAGCTTGGTATCGGGGTCCTATGGCTACACCTTC
cdr3_aa: CASSLVSGSYGYTF

v_call: TRBV4-3
clone_size: few
d_call: NA
j_call: TRBJ1-1
cdr3_nt: TGCGCCAGCAGCCAAACTACAGGGAACACTGAAGCTTTCTTT
cdr3_aa: CASSQTTGNTEAFF

v_call: TRBV15
clone_size: few
d_call: NA
j_call: TRBJ2-4
cdr3_nt: TGTGCCACCTCCCAGCGAGGGTTTCAAGCCAAAAACATTCAGTACTTC
cdr3_aa: CATSQRGFQAKNIQYF

v_call: TRBV5-6
clone_size: NA
d_call: NA
j_call: TRBJ1-1
cdr3_nt: TGTGCCAGCAGCTTGGGGGGCCTGAACACTGAAGCTTTCTTT
cdr3_aa: CASSLGGLNTEAFF

v_call: TRBV25-1
clone_size: NA
d_call: NA
j_call: TRBJ1-1
cdr3_nt: TGTGCCAGCAGTGGTCAGGGGAGGATCACTGAAGCTTTCTTT
cdr3_aa: CASSGQGRITEAFF

v_call: TRBV6-6
clone_size: NA
d_call: TRBD2
j_call: TRBJ2-5
cdr3_nt: TGTGCTACCAGCGCACTAGCGGGGTGGGAGACCCAGTACTTC
cdr3_aa: CATSALAGWETQYF

v_call: TRBV30
clone_size: NA
d_call: TRBD2
j_call: TRBJ2-1
cdr3_nt: TGTGCCTGGAGTTGGCTAGCGGCCAATGAGCAGTTCTTC
cdr3_aa: CAWSWLAANEQFF

v_call: TRBV6-5
clone_size: NA
d_call: TRBD2
j_call: TRBJ2-3
cdr3_nt: TGTGCCAGCAGGGCTAGCGGGGGCTACACAGATACGCAGTATTTT
cdr3_aa: CASRASGGYTDTQYF

v_call: TRBV6-5
clone_size: NA
d_call: TRBD1
j_call: TRBJ1-2
cdr3_nt: TGTGCCAGCAGCTTCGGACAGGCCACCCACTATGGCTACACCTTC
cdr3_aa: CASSFGQATHYGYTF

v_call: TRBV11-1
clone_size: NA
d_call: TRBD2
j_call: TRBJ2-1
cdr3_nt: TGTGCCAGCAGACTAGCGGGGGACAGTAATGAGCAGTTCTTC
cdr3_aa: CASRLAGDSNEQFF

v_call: TRBV7-9
clone_size: NA
d_call: NA
j_call: TRBJ2-2
cdr3_nt: TGTGCCAGCAGCCCGCAGGGGTGGACCGGGGAGCTGTTTTTT
cdr3_aa: CASSPQGWTGELFF

v_call: TRBV27
clone_size: NA
d_call: NA
j_call: TRBJ1-1
cdr3_nt: TGTGCCAGCAGTCCCTGGGGAGAATCGAACACTGAAGCTTTCTTT
cdr3_aa: CASSPWGESNTEAFF

v_call: TRBV4-1
clone_size: NA
d_call: NA
j_call: TRBJ1-4
cdr3_nt: TGCGCCAGCAGCCAAGAAGGGCTTAATGAAAAACTGTTTTTT
cdr3_aa: CASSQEGLNEKLFF

v_call: TRBV18
clone_size: NA
d_call: NA
j_call: TRBJ1-3
cdr3_nt: TGTGCCAGCTCACCCCCGTCGGGCAGCGGGAGCTCTGGAAACACCATATATTTT
cdr3_aa: CASSPPSGSGSSGNTIYF

v_call: TRBV4-1
clone_size: NA
d_call: NA
j_call: TRBJ1-1
cdr3_nt: TGCGCCAGCAGCCAAGTTCAGGGAAACGTTGAAGCTTTCTTT
cdr3_aa: CASSQVQGNVEAFF

v_call: TRBV6-5
clone_size: once
d_call: TRBD1
j_call: TRBJ1-2
cdr3_nt: TGTGCCAGCAGTATTTCCGACAGGGTAGCCTATGGCTACACCTTC
cdr3_aa: CASSISDRVAYGYTF

v_call: TRBV9
clone_size: NA
d_call: NA
j_call: TRBJ1-1
cdr3_nt: TGTGCCAGCAGCCTACCGAGGACGGGGGGGACTGAAGCTTTCTTT
cdr3_aa: CASSLPRTGGTEAFF

v_call: TRBV4-3
clone_size: NA
d_call: NA
j_call: TRBJ1-1
cdr3_nt: TGCGCCAGCAGCCTCGAGGTGAACACTGAAGCTTTCTTT
cdr3_aa: CASSLEVNTEAFF

v_call: TRBV19
clone_size: NA
d_call: NA
j_call: TRBJ2-1
cdr3_nt: TGTGCCAGTAGCGCTACTAGACACAGGGACAATGAGCAGTTCTTC
cdr3_aa: CASSATRHRDNEQFF

v_call: TRBV24-1
clone_size: NA
d_call: NA
j_call: TRBJ2-4
cdr3_nt: TGTGCCACCAGCGGGGGATCATTAGCCAAAAACATTCAGTACTTC
cdr3_aa: CATSGGSLAKNIQYF

v_call: TRBV9
clone_size: NA
d_call: NA
j_call: TRBJ2-1
cdr3_nt: TGTGCCAGCAGTACGGACAGCAGCTCCTACAATGAGCAGTTCTTC
cdr3_aa: CASSTDSSSYNEQFF

v_call: TRBV19
clone_size: NA
d_call: NA
j_call: TRBJ1-5
cdr3_nt: TGTGCCAGTGGGGACACTTATCAGCCCCAGCATTTT
cdr3_aa: CASGDTYQPQHF

v_call: TRBV5-4
clone_size: NA
d_call: NA
j_call: TRBJ1-3
cdr3_nt: TGTGCCAGCAGCTTGGATCCGGATAGCTCTGGAAACACCATATATTTT
cdr3_aa: CASSLDPDSSGNTIYF

v_call: TRBV5-1
clone_size: NA
d_call: NA
j_call: TRBJ1-2
cdr3_nt: TGCGCCAGCAGTTCAGGTAACCCCAAGGATGGCTACACCTTC
cdr3_aa: CASSSGNPKDGYTF

v_call: TRBV5-4
clone_size: NA
d_call: TRBD1
j_call: TRBJ1-2
cdr3_nt: TGTGCCAGCAGCTCAGGGGGCTTTGTCCGTAATGGCTACACCTTC
cdr3_aa: CASSSGGFVRNGYTF

v_call: TRBV5-6
clone_size: NA
d_call: NA
j_call: TRBJ2-2
cdr3_nt: TGTGCCAGCAGCTATAGGGTGCCCGGGGAGCTGTTTTTT
cdr3_aa: CASSYRVPGELFF

v_call: TRBV18
clone_size: few
d_call: TRBD1
j_call: TRBJ1-2
cdr3_nt: TGTGCCAGCTCACTCGGGGACAGCGCACATCTTAACTATGGCTACACCTTC
cdr3_aa: CASSLGDSAHLNYGYTF